Listed below are T cell receptor beta chains from one sample, sequenced in a study of T cells after yellow fever vaccination. In TCRdb, the 5' RACE reads were re-called with MiXCR into one record per CDR3 protein. In the table there are 250,000 to 350,000 distinct CDR3 sequences, approximately 4.5% of which are singletons. The sample in question was PBMCs, obtained 15 days after the yellow fever booster vaccination. These receptors were collected from a man aged 18 to 30 who received the YFV17D yellow fever vaccine. Both conserved end residues are part of each CDR3. Fields, in order: V gene, J gene, CDR3 protein.

TRBV9	TRBJ2-7	CASSVLGQGQGEQYF
TRBV7-9	TRBJ1-5	CASSYRGESQPQHF
TRBV7-2	TRBJ1-5	CASSSRQGLNQPQHF
TRBV10-3	TRBJ1-4	CAAGNSLRSNEKLFF
TRBV7-9	TRBJ1-5	CASTGQGDQPQHF
TRBV5-1	TRBJ2-3	CASSLMGGIADTQYF
TRBV5-1	TRBJ2-7	CASSFRDGDYEQYF
TRBV7-2	TRBJ2-7	CASSPRLAGGPEQYF
TRBV7-9	TRBJ1-3	CASSLENTIYF
TRBV7-2	TRBJ1-1	CASTAPGGLLAFF
TRBV24-1	TRBJ2-6	CATSESSGGANVLTF
TRBV7-2	TRBJ2-3	CASRPQSLAQYF
TRBV12-3/TRBV12-4	TRBJ2-3	CASSPIGLAGSTDTQYF
TRBV6-2/TRBV6-3	TRBJ1-1	CASSPGRYTEAFF
TRBV20-1	TRBJ1-2	CSARDREGGNYGYTF
TRBV24-1	TRBJ2-5	CATSEVGQETQYF
TRBV12-3/TRBV12-4	TRBJ1-5	CASSLRQQPQHF
TRBV18	TRBJ1-5	CASSPPYSNQPQHF
TRBV3-1	TRBJ1-1	CASSPSGGPTEAFF
TRBV24-1	TRBJ2-2	CATRSQETGELFF
TRBV7-9	TRBJ2-1	CASSLQRGGLHEQFF
TRBV28	TRBJ2-2	CAIKPGQGYTGELFF
TRBV6-6	TRBJ1-4	CASSTQGLGKLFF
TRBV29-1	TRBJ2-2	CSVSELASTGELFF
TRBV5-1	TRBJ2-6	CASSLVYRRSANVLTF
TRBV18	TRBJ1-2	CASSPRQESGGAYGYTF
TRBV20-1	TRBJ1-5	CSASGGVNQPQHF
TRBV4-3	TRBJ2-3	CASSQDRASGVPDTQYF
TRBV11-2	TRBJ1-3	CATRGGSSGNTIYF
TRBV29-1	TRBJ2-3	CSVGKGADTQYF
TRBV5-4	TRBJ1-2	CASSPPGKSYGYTF
TRBV20-1	TRBJ2-3	CSAAQVGDRRTDTQYF
TRBV2	TRBJ2-7	CASSVSGAAYEQYF
TRBV7-2	TRBJ2-5	CASSPGRADQETQYF
TRBV5-1	TRBJ2-7	CASAVGDEQYF
TRBV5-1	TRBJ1-1	CASSLLGTGNTEAFF
TRBV15	TRBJ2-7	CATSRIKTGVYEQYF
TRBV5-1	TRBJ2-5	CASSLRPVRETQYF
TRBV6-1	TRBJ2-1	CASSVTGQGEYEQFF
TRBV19	TRBJ1-5	CASSTPPGVNQPQHF
TRBV4-3	TRBJ1-6	CASSQGPPGQGGSPLHF
TRBV7-2	TRBJ1-1	CASSSTPGILADTEAFF
TRBV5-1	TRBJ1-2	CASRPSVVDGYTF
TRBV5-6	TRBJ2-2	CASSLVGQGTTGELFF
TRBV30	TRBJ1-2	CAWSRDGPNYGYTF
TRBV7-9	TRBJ1-5	CASGQGEQPQHF
TRBV5-4	TRBJ2-3	CALKDLGRTDTQYF
TRBV7-2	TRBJ1-5	CASSVDRADQPQHF
TRBV5-6	TRBJ1-1	CASSLVGRERGNPEAFF
TRBV5-1	TRBJ2-3	CASSSGQTSTDTQYF
TRBV7-9	TRBJ1-4	CASSLGQGIEEKLFF
TRBV18	TRBJ2-6	CASSPSEIDSYLSGANVLTF
TRBV20-1	TRBJ2-7	CSAKSGGADYEQYF
TRBV20-1	TRBJ2-3	CSARAQSDTQYF
TRBV5-1	TRBJ2-3	CASSLQLTDTQYF
TRBV5-1	TRBJ2-3	CASSLMEGASTDTQYF
TRBV5-1	TRBJ2-3	CASSIETGTDTQYF
TRBV9	TRBJ2-3	CASSNSLDTQYF
TRBV6-5	TRBJ2-3	CASSYTGTGGADTQYF